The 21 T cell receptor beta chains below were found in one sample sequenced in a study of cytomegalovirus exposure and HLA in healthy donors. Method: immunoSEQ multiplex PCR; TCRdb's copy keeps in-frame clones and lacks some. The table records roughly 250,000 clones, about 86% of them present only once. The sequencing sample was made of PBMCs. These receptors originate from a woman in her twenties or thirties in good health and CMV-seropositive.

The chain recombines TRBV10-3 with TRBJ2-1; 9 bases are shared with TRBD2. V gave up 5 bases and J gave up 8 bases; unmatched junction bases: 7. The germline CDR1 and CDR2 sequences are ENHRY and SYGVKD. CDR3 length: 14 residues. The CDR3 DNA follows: TGTGCCATCAGTTTAGCGGGAGAGATAGATGAGCAGTTCTTC. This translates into CAISLAGEIDEQFF.

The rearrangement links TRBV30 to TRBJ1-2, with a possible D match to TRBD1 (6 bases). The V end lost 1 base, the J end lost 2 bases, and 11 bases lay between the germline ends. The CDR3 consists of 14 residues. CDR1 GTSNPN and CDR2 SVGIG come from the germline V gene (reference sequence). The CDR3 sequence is CAWSGTAMNYGYTF. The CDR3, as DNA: TGTGCCTGGAGTGGGACAGCTATGAACTATGGCTACACCTTC.

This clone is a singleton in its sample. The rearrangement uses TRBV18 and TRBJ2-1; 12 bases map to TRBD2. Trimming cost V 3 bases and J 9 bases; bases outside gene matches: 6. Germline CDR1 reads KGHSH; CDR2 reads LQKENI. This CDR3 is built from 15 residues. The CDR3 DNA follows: TGTGCCAGCTCACCCCTGACTAGCGGGAGTGCTGAGCAGTTCTTC. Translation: CASSPLTSGSAEQFF. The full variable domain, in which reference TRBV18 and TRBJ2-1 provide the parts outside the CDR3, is NAGVMQNPRHLVRRRGQEARLRCSPMKGHSHVYWYRQLPEEGLKFMVYLQKENIIDESGMPKERFSAEFPKEGPSILRIQQVVRGDSAAYFCASSPLTSGSAEQFFGPGTRLTVL.

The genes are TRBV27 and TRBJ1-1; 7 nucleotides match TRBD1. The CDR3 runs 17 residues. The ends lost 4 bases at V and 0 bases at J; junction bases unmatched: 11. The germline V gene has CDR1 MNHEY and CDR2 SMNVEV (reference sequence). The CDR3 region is CASSSRTGAIMNTEAFF. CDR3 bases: TGTGCCAGCAGTTCCAGGACAGGCGCTATCATGAACACTGAAGCTTTCTTT.

CDR3 protein: CASSPRQGKEFF. The CDR3 bases are TGTGCCAGTAGTCCGCGACAGGGGAAGGAGTTCTTC. The rearrangement uses TRBV19 and TRBJ2-1; 8 nucleotides agree with TRBD1. Germline assignment: CDR1 LNHDA and CDR2 SQIVND (reference sequence). CDR3 length: 12 amino acids. V trimming: 5 bases; J trimming: 14 bases; junction bases outside the gene matches: 8.

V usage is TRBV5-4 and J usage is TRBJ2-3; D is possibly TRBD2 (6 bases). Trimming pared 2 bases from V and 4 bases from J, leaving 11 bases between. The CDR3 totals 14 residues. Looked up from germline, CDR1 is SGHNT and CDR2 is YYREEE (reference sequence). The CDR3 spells CASSFSGGPDTQYF. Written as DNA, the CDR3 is TGTGCCAGCAGCTTTAGCGGAGGCCCAGATACGCAGTATTTT.

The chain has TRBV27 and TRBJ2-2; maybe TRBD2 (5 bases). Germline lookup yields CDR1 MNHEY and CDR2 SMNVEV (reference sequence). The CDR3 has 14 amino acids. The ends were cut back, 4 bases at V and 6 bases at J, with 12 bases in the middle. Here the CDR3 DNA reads TGTGCCAGCAGTTCGCGGGTCTCCCCCGGGGAGCTGTTTTTT. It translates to CASSSRVSPGELFF.

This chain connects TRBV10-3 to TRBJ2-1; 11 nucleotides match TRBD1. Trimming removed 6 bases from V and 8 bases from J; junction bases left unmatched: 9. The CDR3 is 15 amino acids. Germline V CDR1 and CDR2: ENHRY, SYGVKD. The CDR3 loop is CAISGTGGMFDEQFF. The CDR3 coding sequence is TGTGCCATCAGCGGGACAGGGGGTATGTTCGATGAGCAGTTCTTC.

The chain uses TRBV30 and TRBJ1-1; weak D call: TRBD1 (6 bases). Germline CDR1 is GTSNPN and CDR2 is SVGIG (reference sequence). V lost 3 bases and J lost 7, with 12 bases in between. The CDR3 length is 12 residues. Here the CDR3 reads CAWRRDNVEAFF. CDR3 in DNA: TGTGCCTGGAGACGGGACAACGTTGAAGCTTTCTTT.

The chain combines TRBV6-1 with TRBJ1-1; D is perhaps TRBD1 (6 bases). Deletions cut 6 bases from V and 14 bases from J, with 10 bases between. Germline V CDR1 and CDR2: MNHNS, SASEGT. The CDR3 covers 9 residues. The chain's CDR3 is CASSDRRFF. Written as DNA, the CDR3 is TGTGCCAGCAGCGACAGGCGATTCTTT.

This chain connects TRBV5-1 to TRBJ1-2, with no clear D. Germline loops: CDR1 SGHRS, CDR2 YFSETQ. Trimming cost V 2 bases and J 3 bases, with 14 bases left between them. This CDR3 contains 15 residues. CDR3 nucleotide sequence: TGCGCCAGCAGCTTCCAGGCCTCAGAATACTATGGCTACACCTTC. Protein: CASSFQASEYYGYTF.

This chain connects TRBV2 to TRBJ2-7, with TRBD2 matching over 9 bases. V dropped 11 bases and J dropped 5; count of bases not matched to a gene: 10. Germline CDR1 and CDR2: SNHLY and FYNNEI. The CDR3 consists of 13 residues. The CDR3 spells CAAYSGSADEQYF. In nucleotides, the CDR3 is TGTGCCGCGTATAGCGGGAGTGCGGACGAGCAGTACTTC.

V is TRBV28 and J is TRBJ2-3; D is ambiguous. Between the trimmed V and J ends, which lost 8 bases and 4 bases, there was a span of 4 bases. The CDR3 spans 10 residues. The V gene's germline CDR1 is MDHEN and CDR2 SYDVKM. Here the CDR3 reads CASGPDTQYF. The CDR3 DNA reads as TGTGCCAGCGGGCCAGATACGCAGTATTTT.

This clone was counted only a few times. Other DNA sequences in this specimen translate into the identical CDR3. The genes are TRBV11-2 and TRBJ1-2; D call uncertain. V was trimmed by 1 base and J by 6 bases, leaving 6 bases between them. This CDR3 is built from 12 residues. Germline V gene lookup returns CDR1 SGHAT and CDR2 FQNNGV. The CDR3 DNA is TGTGCCAGCAGCTTAGGCGGGGATGGCTACACCTTC. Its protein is CASSLGGDGYTF.

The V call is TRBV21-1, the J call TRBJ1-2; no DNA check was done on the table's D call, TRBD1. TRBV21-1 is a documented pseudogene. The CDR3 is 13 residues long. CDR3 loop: CASSQTGHYGYTF. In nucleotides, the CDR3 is TGTGCCAGCAGCCAGACAGGACACTATGGCTACACCTTC.

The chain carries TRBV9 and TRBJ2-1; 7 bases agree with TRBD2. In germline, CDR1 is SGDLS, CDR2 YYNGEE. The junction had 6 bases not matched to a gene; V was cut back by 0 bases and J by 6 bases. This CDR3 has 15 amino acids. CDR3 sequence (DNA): TGTGCCAGCAGCGTAGCTAGCGGAATTAGCAATGAGCAGTTCTTC. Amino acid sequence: CASSVASGISNEQFF.

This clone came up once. CDR3 protein: CASRDRGRGQYF. CDR3 bases: TGTGCCAGCAGGGACAGGGGCCGCGGGCAGTACTTC. This chain links TRBV28 with TRBJ2-7, with 9 nucleotides matching TRBD1. After removal of 6 bases from V and 9 bases from J, the junction contained 6 bases not matched to a gene. Germline-derived CDR1 and CDR2 are MDHEN and SYDVKM. The CDR3 is 12 residues long.

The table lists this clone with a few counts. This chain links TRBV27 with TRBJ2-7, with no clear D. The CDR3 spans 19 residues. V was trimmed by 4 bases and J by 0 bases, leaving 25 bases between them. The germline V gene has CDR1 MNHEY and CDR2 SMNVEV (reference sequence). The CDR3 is CASSYYPPMNIYSSYEQYF. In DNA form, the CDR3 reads TGTGCCAGCAGTTATTATCCCCCTATGAATATCTACAGCTCCTACGAGCAGTACTTC.

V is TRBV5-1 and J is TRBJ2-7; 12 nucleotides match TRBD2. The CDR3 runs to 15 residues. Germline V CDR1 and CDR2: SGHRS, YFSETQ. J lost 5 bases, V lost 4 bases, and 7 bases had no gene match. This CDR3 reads CASSTRTSGIDEQYF. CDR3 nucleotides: TGCGCCAGCAGCACGAGGACTAGCGGGATAGACGAGCAGTACTTC.

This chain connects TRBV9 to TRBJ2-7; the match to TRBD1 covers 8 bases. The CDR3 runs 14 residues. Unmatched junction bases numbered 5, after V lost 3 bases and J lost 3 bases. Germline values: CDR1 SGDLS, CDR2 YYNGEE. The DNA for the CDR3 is TGTGCCAGCAGCGGGAGGACAGGGAACTACGAGCAGTACTTC. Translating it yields CASSGRTGNYEQYF.

The CDR3 nucleotides read TGTGCCAGCAGCTTTGGGATCGGGACCTACGAGCAGTACTTC. Translation gives CASSFGIGTYEQYF. V gene TRBV5-6 combines with J gene TRBJ2-7; weak D call: TRBD2 (5 bases). The germline gives CDR1 SGHDT, CDR2 YYEEEE. With 2 bases removed from V and 2 bases from J, the gap between germline ends came to 11 bases. The CDR3 covers 14 residues.